This T cell receptor beta chain was captured in a study of shared clonotypes between healthy human individuals. CDR1 and CDR2 (germline): ENHRY, SYGVKD. Trimming removed 3 bases from V and 4 bases from J, with 15 bases in between. CDR3 size: 15 residues. Naive CD8 populations comprised CD45RO-negative cells positively selected for CCR7, excluding terminally differentiated effector memory CD45RA+ cells. Profiling relied on immunoSEQ multiplex PCR, and the TCRdb table lists in-frame clones only, not all of them. The data show about 680,000 clones, about 91% seen once. The chain uses TRBV10-3 and TRBJ1-2; no clear D. The clonotype was recovered from a man aged 25 to 40 in good health. The sequencing input was naive CD8+ T cells sorted from blood. The DNA for the CDR3 is TGTGCCATCAGTGATAATCGCCTCCGAGGCTATGGCTACACCTTC. It is translated as CAISDNRLRGYGYTF.